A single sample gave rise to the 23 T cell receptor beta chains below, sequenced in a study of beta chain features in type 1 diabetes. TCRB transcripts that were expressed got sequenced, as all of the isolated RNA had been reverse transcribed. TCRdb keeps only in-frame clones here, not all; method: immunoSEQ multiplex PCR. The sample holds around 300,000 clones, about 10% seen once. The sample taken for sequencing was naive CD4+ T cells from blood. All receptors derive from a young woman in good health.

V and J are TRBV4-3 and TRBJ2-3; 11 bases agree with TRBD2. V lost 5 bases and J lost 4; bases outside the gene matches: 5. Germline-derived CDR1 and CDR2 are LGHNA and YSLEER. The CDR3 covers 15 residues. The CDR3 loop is CASSILAGGADTQYF. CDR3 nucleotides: TGCGCCAGCAGCATATTAGCGGGAGGGGCAGATACGCAGTATTTT.

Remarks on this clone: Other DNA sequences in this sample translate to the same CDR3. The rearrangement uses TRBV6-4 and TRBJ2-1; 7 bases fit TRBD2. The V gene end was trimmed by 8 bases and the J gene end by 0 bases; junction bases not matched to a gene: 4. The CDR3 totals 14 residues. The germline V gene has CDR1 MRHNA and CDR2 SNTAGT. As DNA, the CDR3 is TGTGCCAGCTCCCGGGAGGCCTCCTACAATGAGCAGTTCTTC. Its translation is CASSREASYNEQFF.

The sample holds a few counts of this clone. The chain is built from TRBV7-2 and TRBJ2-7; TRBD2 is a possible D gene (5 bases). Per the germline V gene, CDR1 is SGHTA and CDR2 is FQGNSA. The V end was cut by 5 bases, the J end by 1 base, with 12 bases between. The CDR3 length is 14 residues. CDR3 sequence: CASSKSEGSYEQYF. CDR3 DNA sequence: TGTGCCAGCAGCAAAAGCGAGGGATCCTACGAGCAGTACTTC.

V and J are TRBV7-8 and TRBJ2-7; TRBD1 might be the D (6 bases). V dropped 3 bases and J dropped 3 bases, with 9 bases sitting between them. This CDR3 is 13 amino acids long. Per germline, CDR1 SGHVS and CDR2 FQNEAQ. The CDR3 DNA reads TGTGCCAGCAGCTTTAGGGGGAACTACGAGCAGTACTTC. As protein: CASSFRGNYEQYF.

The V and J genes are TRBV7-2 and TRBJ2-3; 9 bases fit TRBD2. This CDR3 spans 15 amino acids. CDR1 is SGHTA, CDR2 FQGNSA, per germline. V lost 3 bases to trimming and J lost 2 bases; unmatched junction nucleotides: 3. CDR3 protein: CASSFSGSFTDTQYF. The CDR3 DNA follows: TGTGCCAGCAGCTTTAGCGGGAGTTTCACAGATACGCAGTATTTT.

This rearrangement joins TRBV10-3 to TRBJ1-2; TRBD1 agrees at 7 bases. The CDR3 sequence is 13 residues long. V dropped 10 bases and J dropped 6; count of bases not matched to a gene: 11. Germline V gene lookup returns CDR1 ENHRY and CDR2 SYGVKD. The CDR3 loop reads CATPLEGADGYTF. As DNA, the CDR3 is TGTGCCACCCCTTTGGAGGGGGCGGATGGCTACACCTTC.

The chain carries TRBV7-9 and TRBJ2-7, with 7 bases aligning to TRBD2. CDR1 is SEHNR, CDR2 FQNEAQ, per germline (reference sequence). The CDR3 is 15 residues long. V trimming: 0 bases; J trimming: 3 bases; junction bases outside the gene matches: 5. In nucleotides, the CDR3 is TGTGCCAGCAGCTTAGCGAGGGGAGGGATCTACGAGCAGTACTTC. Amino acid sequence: CASSLARGGIYEQYF.

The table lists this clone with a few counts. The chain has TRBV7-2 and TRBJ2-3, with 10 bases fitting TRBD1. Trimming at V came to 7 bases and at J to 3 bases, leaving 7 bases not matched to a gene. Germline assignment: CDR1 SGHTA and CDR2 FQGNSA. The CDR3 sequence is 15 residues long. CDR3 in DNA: TGTGCCAGCACGCCTGACAGGGGGCTGACAGATACGCAGTATTTT. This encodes CASTPDRGLTDTQYF.

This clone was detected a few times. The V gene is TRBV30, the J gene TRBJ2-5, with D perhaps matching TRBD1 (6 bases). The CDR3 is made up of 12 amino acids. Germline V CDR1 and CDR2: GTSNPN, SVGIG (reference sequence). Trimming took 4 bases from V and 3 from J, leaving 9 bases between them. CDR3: CAWNSGEETQYF. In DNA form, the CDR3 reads TGTGCCTGGAACTCAGGGGAAGAGACCCAGTACTTC.

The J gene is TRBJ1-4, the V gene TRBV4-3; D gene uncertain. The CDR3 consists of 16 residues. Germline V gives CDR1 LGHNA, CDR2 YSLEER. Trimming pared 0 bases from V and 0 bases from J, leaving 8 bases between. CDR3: CASSQDLAATNEKLFF. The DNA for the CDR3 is TGCGCCAGCAGCCAAGATCTTGCGGCAACTAATGAAAAACTGTTTTTT.

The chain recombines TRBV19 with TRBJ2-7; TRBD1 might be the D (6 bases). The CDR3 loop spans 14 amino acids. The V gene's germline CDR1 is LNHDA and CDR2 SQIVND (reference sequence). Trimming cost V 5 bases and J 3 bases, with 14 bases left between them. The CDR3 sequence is CASSLGQQDYEQYF. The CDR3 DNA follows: TGTGCCAGTAGTCTAGGACAGCAAGACTACGAGCAGTACTTC.

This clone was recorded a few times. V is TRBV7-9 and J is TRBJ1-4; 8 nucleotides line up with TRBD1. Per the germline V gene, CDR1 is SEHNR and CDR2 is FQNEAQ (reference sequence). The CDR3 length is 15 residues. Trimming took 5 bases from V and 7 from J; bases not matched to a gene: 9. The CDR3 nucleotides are TGTGCCAGCAGCGCCTCGGGACAGGTAGCTGAAAAACTGTTTTTT. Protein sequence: CASSASGQVAEKLFF.

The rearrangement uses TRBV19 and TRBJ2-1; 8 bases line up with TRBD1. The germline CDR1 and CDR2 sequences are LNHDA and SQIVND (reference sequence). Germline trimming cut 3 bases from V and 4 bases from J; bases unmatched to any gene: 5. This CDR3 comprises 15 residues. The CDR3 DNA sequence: TGTGCCAGTAGTATGCAGGGGGCGTCGTACAATGAGCAGTTCTTC. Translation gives CASSMQGASYNEQFF. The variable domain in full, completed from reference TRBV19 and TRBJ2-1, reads DGGITQSPKYLFRKEGQNVTLSCEQNLNHDAMYWYRQDPGQGLRLIYYSQIVNDFQKGDIAEGYSVSREKKESFPLTVTSAQKNPTAFYLCASSMQGASYNEQFFGPGTRLTVL.

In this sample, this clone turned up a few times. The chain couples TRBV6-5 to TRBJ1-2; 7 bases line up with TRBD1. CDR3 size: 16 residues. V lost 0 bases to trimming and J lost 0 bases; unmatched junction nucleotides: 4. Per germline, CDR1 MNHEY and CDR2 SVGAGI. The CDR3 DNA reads TGTGCCAGCAGTTACTCCGGACAGGTTACTAACTATGGCTACACCTTC. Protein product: CASSYSGQVTNYGYTF.

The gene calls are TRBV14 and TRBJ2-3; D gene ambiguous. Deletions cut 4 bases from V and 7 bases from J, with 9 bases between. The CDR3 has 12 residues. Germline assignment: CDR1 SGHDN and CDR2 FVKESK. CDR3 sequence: CASSPSRNTQYF. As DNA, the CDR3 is TGTGCCAGCAGCCCATCGAGAAATACGCAGTATTTT.

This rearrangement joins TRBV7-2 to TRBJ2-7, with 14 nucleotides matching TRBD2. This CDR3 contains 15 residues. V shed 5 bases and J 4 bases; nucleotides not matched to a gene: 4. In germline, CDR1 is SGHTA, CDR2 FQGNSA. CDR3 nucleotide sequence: TGTGCCAGCAGCCCTGGGACTAGCGGGGGATACGAGCAGTACTTC. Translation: CASSPGTSGGYEQYF.

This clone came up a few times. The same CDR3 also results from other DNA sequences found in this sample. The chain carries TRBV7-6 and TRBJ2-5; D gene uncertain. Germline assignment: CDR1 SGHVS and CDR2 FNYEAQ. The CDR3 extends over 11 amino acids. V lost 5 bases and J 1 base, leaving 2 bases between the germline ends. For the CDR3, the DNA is TGTGCCAGCAGCCGCCAAGAGACCCAGTACTTC. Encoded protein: CASSRQETQYF.

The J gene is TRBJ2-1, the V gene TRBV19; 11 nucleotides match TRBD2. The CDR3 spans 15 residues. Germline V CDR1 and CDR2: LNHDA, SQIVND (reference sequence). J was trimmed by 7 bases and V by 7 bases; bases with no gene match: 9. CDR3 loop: CASTQRASGRNEQFF. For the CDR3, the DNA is TGTGCCAGTACCCAAAGGGCTAGCGGGAGGAATGAGCAGTTCTTC.

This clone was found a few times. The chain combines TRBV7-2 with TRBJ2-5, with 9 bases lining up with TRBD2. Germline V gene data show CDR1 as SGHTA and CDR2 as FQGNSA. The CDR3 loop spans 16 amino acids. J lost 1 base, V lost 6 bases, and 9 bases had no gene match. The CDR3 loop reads CASSRRTSVFQETQYF. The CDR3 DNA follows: TGTGCCAGCAGTAGGAGGACTAGCGTTTTCCAAGAGACCCAGTACTTC.

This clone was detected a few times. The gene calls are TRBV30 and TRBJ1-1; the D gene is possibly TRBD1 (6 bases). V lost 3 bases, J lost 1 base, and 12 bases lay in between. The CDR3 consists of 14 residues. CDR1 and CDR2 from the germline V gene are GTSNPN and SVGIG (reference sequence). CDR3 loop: CAWSSGTRNTEAFF. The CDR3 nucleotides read TGTGCCTGGAGCTCCGGGACAAGGAACACTGAAGCTTTCTTT.

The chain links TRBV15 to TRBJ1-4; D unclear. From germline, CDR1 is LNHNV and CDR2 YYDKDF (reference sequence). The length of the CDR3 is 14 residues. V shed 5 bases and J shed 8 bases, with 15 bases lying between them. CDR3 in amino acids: CATSAIGGREKLFF. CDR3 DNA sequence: TGTGCCACCAGCGCTATCGGAGGAAGAGAAAAACTGTTTTTT.

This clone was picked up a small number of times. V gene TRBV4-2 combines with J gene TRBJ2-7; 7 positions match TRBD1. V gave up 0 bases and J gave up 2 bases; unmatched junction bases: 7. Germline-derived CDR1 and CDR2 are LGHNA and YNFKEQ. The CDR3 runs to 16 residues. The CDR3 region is CASSQDSADRAYEQYF. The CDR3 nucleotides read TGTGCCAGCAGCCAAGACTCCGCCGACAGGGCCTACGAGCAGTACTTC.

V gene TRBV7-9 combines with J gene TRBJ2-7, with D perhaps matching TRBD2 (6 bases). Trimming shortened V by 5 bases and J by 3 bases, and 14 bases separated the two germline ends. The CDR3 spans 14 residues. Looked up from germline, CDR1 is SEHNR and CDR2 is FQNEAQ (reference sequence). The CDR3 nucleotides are TGTGCCAGCAGCGCGGGACTCCAATACTACGAGCAGTACTTC. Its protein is CASSAGLQYYEQYF.